This passage covers 20 T cell receptor beta chains from one sample sequenced in a study of shared clonotypes between healthy human individuals. Libraries were prepared by immunoSEQ multiplex PCR; TCRdb keeps only in-frame clonotypes and omits some of them. The profile covers a few hundred thousand clones, with about 97% appearing a single time and roughly 0.05% taken by the ten largest. The sequenced sample was naive CD4+ T cells sorted from blood. Specified subset: CD45RA+ positively selected. All receptors come from a woman in her twenties or thirties in good health.

CDR3 bases: TGCGCCAGCAGCTCAGGGGTCCCCCCGAATGAAAAACTGTTTTTT. Translation gives CASSSGVPPNEKLFF. The V and J genes are TRBV5-1 and TRBJ1-4; perhaps TRBD1 as D (6 bases). Trimming stripped 3 bases from V and 5 bases from J, with 14 bases between. This CDR3 comprises 15 residues. CDR1 and CDR2 from the germline V gene are SGHRS and YFSETQ.

V gene TRBV10-1 combines with J gene TRBJ1-5; possibly TRBD1 for D (6 bases). This CDR3 has 13 residues. V shed 5 bases and J shed 6 bases, with 11 bases lying between them. Germline CDR1 and CDR2: WNHNN and SYGVQD (reference sequence). The CDR3 nucleotides read TGCGCCAGCAGTTCAGGGGAGACTCAGCCCCAGCATTTT. Its translation is CASSSGETQPQHF.

This CDR3 reads CASSGTPQGEQFF. The CDR3 DNA is TGCGCCAGCAGTGGGACACCTCAGGGTGAGCAGTTCTTC. The genes are TRBV10-2 and TRBJ2-1, with a weak D call TRBD1 (5 bases). Trimming shortened V by 4 bases and J by 9 bases, and 13 bases separated the two germline ends. Germline CDR1 and CDR2: WSHSY and SAAADI. The CDR3 contains 13 residues.

The V and J genes are TRBV28 and TRBJ2-3; D might be TRBD2 (6 bases). Trimming took 5 bases from V and 3 from J, leaving 12 bases between them. Germline lookup yields CDR1 MDHEN and CDR2 SYDVKM. The CDR3 is 14 amino acids. As DNA, the CDR3 is TGTGCCAGCAGTACTCCGGGACTGACAGATACGCAGTATTTT. It encodes CASSTPGLTDTQYF.

V is TRBV5-1 and J is TRBJ2-7; D is possibly TRBD1 or TRBD2 (6 bases each). Germline assignment: CDR1 SGHRS and CDR2 YFSETQ. The CDR3 totals 14 residues. V shed 2 bases and J shed 5 bases, with 14 bases lying between them. The CDR3 coding sequence is TGCGCCAGCAGCTTAGGGGGGCAATCCAACGAGCAGTACTTC. This gives the protein CASSLGGQSNEQYF.

The chain employs TRBV30 and TRBJ1-1; 7 bases map to TRBD1. The CDR3 length is 15 residues. V shed 1 base, J shed 5 bases, and the junction held 10 bases outside the gene matches. Germline V lookup: CDR1 GTSNPN, CDR2 SVGIG (reference sequence). The CDR3 DNA sequence: TGTGCCTGGAGTGCCGGCCAGGGGGACGAAACTGAAGCTTTCTTT. It encodes CAWSAGQGDETEAFF.

This chain joins TRBV19 and TRBJ1-4; D remains unclear. V was shortened by 4 bases and J by 8 bases, with 17 bases between the two germline ends. Germline V gene lookup returns CDR1 LNHDA and CDR2 SQIVND (reference sequence). This CDR3 is built from 15 residues. CDR3 DNA sequence: TGTGCCAGTAGTAACAACCCCACGCGGACGGAAAAACTGTTTTTT. Amino acid sequence: CASSNNPTRTEKLFF.

The CDR3 DNA is TGTGCCAGCAATCGGCATGAATCCTACAATGAGCAGTTCTTC. It yields the protein CASNRHESYNEQFF. V and J are TRBV2 and TRBJ2-1; no clear D gene. Germline assignment: CDR1 SNHLY and CDR2 FYNNEI. The CDR3 runs 14 residues. The germline V and J ends were trimmed by 7 bases and 1 base, with 11 bases remaining between them.

This chain connects TRBV7-3 to TRBJ1-1; 10 positions match TRBD1. The germline gives CDR1 SGHTA, CDR2 FQGTGA. The V gene end was trimmed by 0 bases and the J gene end by 3 bases; junction bases not matched to a gene: 7. This CDR3 is 17 amino acids long. The CDR3 loop is CASSLTAGGQGDTEAFF. The DNA for the CDR3 is TGTGCCAGCAGCTTAACCGCCGGCGGACAGGGGGACACTGAAGCTTTCTTT.

The CDR3, as DNA: TGTGCCAGCAGCCCTACCGGGACACAGGAGACCCAGTACTTC. Translating it yields CASSPTGTQETQYF. This sequence joins TRBV5-4 and TRBJ2-5; D might be TRBD1 (6 bases). Germline CDR1 is SGHNT and CDR2 is YYREEE (reference sequence). Trimming took 4 bases from V and 5 from J, leaving 15 bases between them. The CDR3 has 14 amino acids.

This chain links TRBV25-1 with TRBJ2-5; possible D gene TRBD2, 5 bases. With 6 bases removed from V and 7 bases from J, the gap between germline ends came to 18 bases. The CDR3 totals 14 residues. Germline V gene sequence: CDR1 MGHDK, CDR2 SYGVNS. The CDR3 bases are TGTGCCAGCAGCCCTAAGTCGGGGTACGGGACCCAGTACTTC. Encoded protein: CASSPKSGYGTQYF.

The rearrangement links TRBV2 to TRBJ1-1, with D perhaps matching TRBD1 (5 bases). Trimming shortened V by 2 bases and J by 1 base, and 17 bases separated the two germline ends. The CDR3 consists of 17 residues. Germline CDR1 and CDR2: SNHLY and FYNNEI. CDR3 nucleotide sequence: TGTGCCAGCAGTGAATCGGGAGCCCGGGGGGGGAACACTGAAGCTTTCTTT. This codes for CASSESGARGGNTEAFF.

The chain is built from TRBV6-5 and TRBJ1-3; D ambiguous. Trimming removed 7 bases from V and 8 bases from J, with 18 bases in between. The CDR3 has 14 residues. From germline, CDR1 is MNHEY and CDR2 SVGAGI. The CDR3: CASTPVLGGDTIYF. CDR3 nucleotides: TGTGCCAGCACCCCCGTCCTGGGTGGCGACACCATATATTTT.

The table lists this clone with a count of one. Other DNA sequences in this specimen translate into the identical CDR3. The J gene is TRBJ1-2, the V gene TRBV9, with D hard to call. Germline V CDR1 and CDR2: SGDLS, YYNGEE. Trimming stripped 0 bases from V and 2 bases from J, with 5 bases between. The CDR3 runs to 13 residues. In DNA form, the CDR3 reads TGTGCCAGCAGCGTAGACGGCAACTATGGCTACACCTTC. This sequence encodes CASSVDGNYGYTF.

Comment on this clone: The same CDR3 arises from other DNA sequences in this sample as well. The chain employs TRBV7-9 and TRBJ2-5; D unclear. This CDR3 region has 12 residues. Germline loops: CDR1 SEHNR, CDR2 FQNEAQ (reference sequence). Trimming left V 6 bases short and J 5 bases short, with 10 bases between. CDR3 residues: CASSSTGETQYF. The CDR3 region has the DNA TGTGCCAGCAGTTCTACTGGGGAGACCCAGTACTTC.

V is TRBV6-1 and J is TRBJ2-3; D gene ambiguous. Germline V CDR1 and CDR2: MNHNS, SASEGT. V lost 6 bases to trimming and J lost 4 bases, with 5 bases between them. The CDR3 is 11 residues long. CDR3 in amino acids: CASSFADTQYF. CDR3 DNA sequence: TGTGCCAGCAGCTTCGCAGATACGCAGTATTTT.

The J gene is TRBJ1-2, the V gene TRBV18, with unresolved D. Looked up from germline, CDR1 is KGHSH and CDR2 is LQKENI. Deletions cut 6 bases from V and 2 bases from J, with 10 bases between. The CDR3 spans 13 residues. The CDR3 DNA reads as TGTGCCAGCTCCCGGACGGACAACTATGGCTACACCTTC. This codes for CASSRTDNYGYTF.

This sequence joins TRBV19 and TRBJ2-3, with D possibly being TRBD1 or TRBD2 (5 bases each). The germline V gene has CDR1 LNHDA and CDR2 SQIVND (reference sequence). This CDR3 is built from 14 residues. V lost 3 bases and J lost 6, with 13 bases in between. The CDR3 here is CASSIGARVDTQYF. The DNA for the CDR3 is TGTGCCAGTAGTATCGGGGCTAGGGTGGATACGCAGTATTTT.

The rearrangement uses TRBV2 and TRBJ1-2; tentative D call: TRBD1 (5 bases). Germline V gives CDR1 SNHLY, CDR2 FYNNEI. Trimming took off 2 bases at V and 8 bases at J, with 18 bases between the two ends. This CDR3 has 15 residues. CDR3 residues: CASSESSRTSGGYTF. The CDR3 DNA reads TGTGCCAGCAGTGAAAGCAGCCGGACAAGTGGCGGCTACACCTTC.

This clone was picked up one time. This chain links TRBV23-1 with TRBJ2-1; D perhaps matches TRBD2 (6 bases). TRBV23-1 is filed as an ORF, its function uncertain. Trimming took 2 bases from V and 6 from J, leaving 17 bases between them. The CDR3 runs 16 residues. The CDR3: CASSQPPGLGGNEQFF. CDR3 coding DNA: TGCGCCAGCAGTCAACCCCCCGGACTCGGGGGCAATGAGCAGTTCTTC.